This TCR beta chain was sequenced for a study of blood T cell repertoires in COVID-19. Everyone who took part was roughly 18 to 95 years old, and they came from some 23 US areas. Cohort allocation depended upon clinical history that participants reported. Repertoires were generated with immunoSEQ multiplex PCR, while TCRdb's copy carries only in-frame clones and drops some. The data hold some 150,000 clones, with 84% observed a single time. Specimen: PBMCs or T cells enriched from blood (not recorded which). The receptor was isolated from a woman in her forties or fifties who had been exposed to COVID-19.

CDR3 sequence reads: CASTRSEGRLGETQYF. The CDR3 coding sequence is TGTGCCAGCACCCGATCGGAGGGTCGGCTAGGAGAGACCCAGTACTTC. The V and J genes are TRBV5-6 and TRBJ2-5; D is perhaps TRBD2 (6 bases). This CDR3 has 16 amino acids. Trimming left V 6 bases short and J 4 bases short, with 22 bases between. Germline V lookup: CDR1 SGHDT, CDR2 YYEEEE.